This paragraph covers one TCR beta chain sequence. The record originates from a study of blood T cell repertoires in COVID-19. At the level of the study: The study drew acute and convalescent COVID-19 samples from the United States, Italy and Spain. T cells, B-cell-depleted T cells, or PBMCs provided the cDNA or gDNA that served as material.

TCRdb's copy holds only in-frame clones and misses some; the assay was immunoSEQ multiplex PCR. The sample shows 70,000 or so clones, over 65% of them seen only once. V lost 1 base and J lost 2; bases outside the gene matches: 5. This CDR3 spans 16 amino acids. Per germline, CDR1 SGHTA and CDR2 FQGNSA. V gene TRBV7-2 combines with J gene TRBJ2-5, with 9 positions matching TRBD2. The sequence was collected from a human donor in a cohort sampled during active COVID-19. Sequences were obtained from peripheral blood. The DNA of the CDR3 is TGTGCCAGCAGCTTAGTGGCTAGCGGGACACAAGAGACCCAGTACTTC. It encodes CASSLVASGTQETQYF.